This T cell receptor (beta chain) was captured in a study of identical twins (TCRdb year 2016). Looking at the study overall: To test whether fetal clonotypes persist, the study used deep sequencing on TCR alpha and beta repertoires from monozygotic twins, unrelated adults of various ages, and cord blood. To rule out contamination, replicate twin experiments were performed at different times with different library preparation protocols. The paper's findings and limits, for the study overall: Invariant T cells such as MAIT and iNKT could partly confound zero-insertion analyses, though diverse VJ usage argued against this for most clonotypes. Out-of-frame TCR alpha sharing in monozygotic twins was systematically underestimated by recombination models, whereas sharing between unrelated individuals was in agreement with the recombination models. Because the same donors could not be followed over many years, conclusions were based on cross-sectional statistical analysis. Compared with coincidental sharing between unrelated individuals, out-of-frame TCR alpha sequences shared between twins had an excess of sequences with low generation probability. The excess sharing between twins in beta out-of-frame sequences was weaker because fewer shared sequences reduced the signal-to-noise ratio. Abundant cord blood beta clonotypes carried fewer insertions; young adult naive repertoires showed a weaker similar trend, while memory repertoires showed none.

Library prep was done by 5' RACE. The run used an Illumina HiSeq 2000. A universal primer binding site was added through template switching, and the final cDNA carried a unique molecular identifier so that TCR cDNA molecules could be counted accurately. First-strand cDNA for TCR alpha and beta chains was synthesized from specific primers in the conserved constant-segment region. To control for contamination, every cDNA library was double barcoded, receiving both a SMART-Mk sample barcode and Illumina barcodes. Two successive PCR steps introduced TruSeq adapter sequences along with Illumina sample barcodes. TCR alpha and beta cDNA libraries were sequenced on the Illumina HiSeq platform with custom primers. Regarding the original processing steps: MiGEC processed the raw reads to extract unique molecular identifiers, while MiXCR was used to determine the CDR3 positions. Recombination models were inferred per individual with the repgenHMM and IGoR tools using an EM algorithm. Shared clonotype analysis was performed with the tcR package in R, normalizing sharing by the product of cloneset sizes. Out-of-frame nonproductive sequences were analyzed to study raw recombination free of thymic and clonal selection effects. The public reads were reprocessed in TCRdb via fastp at Q25 and MiXCR, keeping in-frame beta chains. One record per CDR3 amino acid sequence lists the most common genes and DNA. The V and J calls follow TCRdb's processing rather than the paper's. The sample table holds 1.5 million to 2 million distinct CDR3 sequences, of which less than 40% were seen once. Over 0.25% of the sample is in the top ten clones.

Via the germline V gene (reference sequence), CDR1 is LGHDT and CDR2 YNNKEL. The CDR3 sequence holds 14 residues, the cysteine and phenylalanine included. The kept DNA is CDR3 alone, 42 bases in frame from the first base. Turning to this clonotype: Its target antigen remains unknown. Mismatch with germline at one junction end may stem from a read error.

All donors were healthy Caucasians. The chain joins TRBV3-1 to TRBJ2-1, with TRBD2 tentatively as D gene (6 bases match). The sequence derives from a newborn girl in good health. The sequencing input was cord blood. The DNA reads as follows: TGTGCCAGCAGCCAAGATCCTAGGCGGGATGAGCGGTTCTTC. Translated, it reads CASSQDPRRDERFF.